Listed below are T cell receptor beta chains from one sample, sequenced in a study of T cells in Graves' hyperthyroidism and ophthalmopathy. TCRdb reprocessed the multiplex PCR reads via MiXCR and lists one record per CDR3 protein. This table holds more than 300,000 distinct CDR3 sequences, approximately 18% found once. The specimen sequenced was blood. The receptors originated from a man in his late teens or twenties with Graves' ophthalmopathy. Each CDR3 is given without its conserved first and last residue. Where a row states a size, it is once, few, many or the class of an expanded clone; other rows omit it.

V,size,length,CDR3
TRBV2,.,11,ASRTPIRDTQY
TRBV3-1,many,12,ASSQISYTDTQY
TRBV27,.,13,ASSPLGGVDYGYT
TRBV24-1,many,13,ATSDTQGINQPQH
TRBV3-1,many,10,ASSPGLGEQF
TRBV4-1,few,12,ASSAPGGANVLT
TRBV19,.,15,ASSTAWDPRRSETQY
TRBV18,.,11,ASSPGSANEQF
TRBV29-1,few,11,SASEGSASPLH
TRBV10-3,few,11,AISESTDNEQF
TRBV7-3,.,14,ASSSTGTTLQETQY
TRBV7-2,many,16,ASSLDTGGALDTGELF
TRBV7-9,many,12,ASSFSDREETQY
TRBV5-1,many,12,ASSSRAASYEQY
TRBV19,many,13,ASKPDWGPVYGYT
TRBV28,.,10,ASLGSPGGYT
TRBV7-9,many,12,ASSLEGIQETQY
TRBV10-2,few,14,ASSDPGQGQLWGQF
TRBV20-1,many,12,SARDLAPPYEQY
TRBV24-1,.,12,ATSRTPPYDEQF
TRBV12-3/TRBV12-4,many,9,ASTAGTEAF
TRBV20-1,few,11,SAKGAGTDTQY
TRBV6-2/TRBV6-3,.,15,ASSPRALTLDNSPLH
TRBV6-1,many,12,ASSEAGSRGTQY
TRBV12-3/TRBV12-4,few,13,ASSLGGGGSDEQF
TRBV9,many,10,ASSVGTGELF
TRBV20-1,many,15,SASASGGTSFTDTQY
TRBV5-4,many,12,ASSLRDRATEAF
TRBV20-1,many,13,SARDQGVMSSPLH
TRBV20-1,few,13,SARDWERGTDTQY
TRBV4-1,few,12,ASSQSLQVETQY
TRBV7-9,many,11,AGEDSFSYEQY
TRBV7-3,few,18,ASSQTSGGALFSSYNEQF
TRBV12-3/TRBV12-4,few,12,ASTPPRGANVLT
TRBV5-1,many,12,ASSVDGAQETQY
TRBV6-1,few,13,ASSDYTRYEQPQH
TRBV7-2,many,12,ASSLAGGHETQY
TRBV12-3/TRBV12-4,many,11,ASSLQGSGEQY
TRBV7-6,.,12,ASSFGQGSEEQY
TRBV28,few,12,ASSFPDGTGELF
TRBV10-1,many,12,ASNLRDREHEQY
TRBV3-1,.,13,ASSPLSQGRTEAF
TRBV27,.,15,ASSLQAWVGMNTEAF
TRBV6-1,many,12,ASSETGDTDTQY
TRBV2,.,13,ASSGSGHTNEKLF
TRBV5-1,many,11,ASAGGINSPLH
TRBV5-8,many,12,ASSPRDTFYEQY
TRBV27,.,11,ASSLSGFGGYT
TRBV6-6,many,13,ASSYGQGSNYGYT
TRBV6-4,.,15,ASSASTGVAGANVLT
TRBV6-1,many,12,ASSGRPLDGEAF
TRBV27,few,13,ASSTLRGSYNERF
TRBV7-8,many,12,ASSLGLPTGELF
TRBV9,many,11,ASSVTGNSPLH
TRBV18,many,12,ASSPGADNEKLF
TRBV28,many,12,ASSLSRGHQPQH
TRBV2,.,12,ASSEDSLYYEQY
TRBV11-2,many,11,ASSLEIDTEAF
TRBV3-1,many,9,ASSQYYEQY
TRBV12-3/TRBV12-4,many,13,ASSLLGTYTGELF